These 14 T cell receptor beta chains share one sample of origin, sequenced in a study of somatic mutations in cytotoxic T cells in rheumatoid arthritis. Sequenced by immunoSEQ multiplex PCR; TCRdb stores in-frame clones only, minus some. The data contain approximately 9,500 clones, 70% to 90% of them singletons. Sequenced sample: CD8+ T cells sorted from blood. These receptors came from an adult with rheumatoid arthritis.

The chain is built from TRBV27 and TRBJ2-5; unclear D gene. V gave up 6 bases and J gave up 5 bases, with 19 bases separating them. Germline V gives CDR1 MNHEY, CDR2 SMNVEV (reference sequence). The CDR3 is made up of 15 amino acids. The CDR3 is CASSPLSPNGETQYF. CDR3 coding DNA: TGTGCCAGCAGCCCACTATCCCCGAATGGGGAGACCCAGTACTTC.

J is TRBJ2-1 and V is TRBV19; either TRBD1 or TRBD2 may supply D (6 bases each). The V gene lost 5 bases and the J gene lost 8 bases, with 22 bases spanning the gap. This CDR3 spans 16 amino acids. The germline V gene encodes CDR1 LNHDA and CDR2 SQIVND (reference sequence). The DNA for the CDR3 is TGTGCCAGTAGTCACAGGGTGGAGGGGTGGTCGGATGAGCAGTTCTTC. It yields the protein CASSHRVEGWSDEQFF.

This chain joins TRBV5-6 and TRBJ2-1; D ambiguous. Germline V CDR1 and CDR2: SGHDT, YYEEEE. CDR3 size: 13 residues. The germline V and J ends were trimmed by 1 base and 5 bases, with 7 bases remaining between them. The CDR3 DNA reads as TGTGCCAGCAGCTTGAACAGAAACAATGAGCAGTTCTTC. Amino acids: CASSLNRNNEQFF.

This chain uses TRBV25-1 with TRBJ1-2; D is ambiguous. Germline loops: CDR1 MGHDK, CDR2 SYGVNS. The CDR3 is made up of 12 amino acids. Trimming cost V 6 bases and J 1 base, with 6 bases left between them. This chain's CDR3 is CASSDGNYGYTF. The CDR3, as DNA: TGTGCCAGCAGCGACGGTAACTATGGCTACACCTTC.

CDR3 in amino acids: CASSVGTDHYNEQFF. The DNA of the CDR3 is TGTGCCAGCAGCGTCGGGACAGACCACTACAATGAGCAGTTCTTC. V and J are TRBV9 and TRBJ2-1; TRBD1 aligns across 7 bases. With 2 bases clipped from V and 3 bases from J, the junction kept 5 bases outside the gene matches. The CDR3 has 15 amino acids. Per the germline V gene, CDR1 is SGDLS and CDR2 is YYNGEE.

The J gene is TRBJ2-1, the V gene TRBV19; 10 bases are shared with TRBD1. The CDR3 spans 16 residues. J lost 1 base, V lost 5 bases, and 5 bases had no gene match. Germline V gene sequence: CDR1 LNHDA, CDR2 SQIVND (reference sequence). CDR3 nucleotide sequence: TGTGCCAGTAGTGCACAGGGACAGGGGTCCTACAATGAGCAGTTCTTC. Translating gives CASSAQGQGSYNEQFF.

The chain is built from TRBV27 and TRBJ2-7; tentatively, D is TRBD1 (7 bases). Trimming shortened V by 8 bases and J by 12 bases, and 20 bases separated the two germline ends. The CDR3 covers 12 residues. CDR1 MNHEY and CDR2 SMNVEV come from the germline V gene (reference sequence). This CDR3 reads CASGQGGVLSYF. In DNA form, the CDR3 reads TGTGCCAGCGGCCAGGGGGGCGTGCTTTCGTACTTC.

V usage is TRBV5-6 and J usage is TRBJ2-1, with D possibly matching TRBD2 (5 bases). V was shortened by 4 bases and J by 3 bases, with 14 bases between the two germline ends. The CDR3 contains 15 residues. Germline V gene lookup returns CDR1 SGHDT and CDR2 YYEEEE. The CDR3 DNA is TGTGCCAGCAGCCCCCCCGGACTTCTCTACAATGAGCAGTTCTTC. Amino acids: CASSPPGLLYNEQFF.

The chain uses TRBV20-1 and TRBJ2-4; D gene unclear. Trimming removed 5 bases from V and 7 bases from J, with 9 bases in between. The CDR3 contains 11 residues. Per germline, CDR1 DFQATT and CDR2 SNEGSKA (reference sequence). The CDR3 DNA reads as TGCAGTGCTCCTAGTTTCAACATTCAGTACTTC. This gives the protein CSAPSFNIQYF.

The chain employs TRBV7-8 and TRBJ2-7; D is uncertain. CDR3 length: 13 residues. Germline V gene lookup returns CDR1 SGHVS and CDR2 FQNEAQ. V lost 0 bases and J 6 bases, leaving 9 bases between the germline ends. The CDR3 DNA is TGTGCCAGCAGCTTAGCCGATAGTGTCGAGCAGTACTTC. Its protein product is CASSLADSVEQYF.

V usage is TRBV7-8 and J usage is TRBJ2-7; TRBD2 matches 8 bases. The germline CDR1 and CDR2 sequences are SGHVS and FQNEAQ. With 5 bases clipped from V and 0 bases from J, the junction kept 6 bases outside the gene matches. The CDR3 extends over 15 amino acids. Here the CDR3 reads CASSVLAGPSYEQYF. CDR3 DNA sequence: TGTGCCAGCAGCGTCCTAGCGGGTCCCTCCTACGAGCAGTACTTC.

The chain carries TRBV7-2 and TRBJ2-1, with 15 bases lining up with TRBD2. Per germline, CDR1 SGHTA and CDR2 FQGNSA. V was clipped by 5 bases and J by 8 bases; unmatched bases: 16. The CDR3 is 19 residues long. CDR3 region: CASSPGLAGGPFGWDEQFF. The DNA of the CDR3 is TGTGCCAGCAGCCCAGGACTAGCGGGAGGGCCGTTCGGTTGGGATGAGCAGTTCTTC. The complete variable domain, with remaining parts taken from reference TRBV7-2 and TRBJ2-1, reads GAGVSQSPSNKVTEKGKDVELRCDPISGHTALYWYRQSLGQGLEFLIYFQGNSAPDKSGLPSDRFSAERTGGSVSTLTIQRTQQEDSAVYLCASSPGLAGGPFGWDEQFFGPGTRLTVL.

The chain carries TRBV9 and TRBJ2-1, with 7 positions matching TRBD2. CDR3 length equals 15 residues. With V trimmed by 1 base and J by 2 bases, 3 bases remained unmatched. Germline CDR1 SGDLS, CDR2 YYNGEE. CDR3 in amino acids: CASSVLAGPYNEQFF. The CDR3 coding sequence is TGTGCCAGCAGCGTATTAGCGGGTCCCTACAATGAGCAGTTCTTC.

The chain joins TRBV6-5 to TRBJ2-7; tentatively, D is TRBD1 or TRBD2 (5 bases each). V lost 5 bases and J lost 1, with 9 bases in between. The CDR3 spans 13 residues. Germline V gives CDR1 MNHEY, CDR2 SVGAGI. For the CDR3, the DNA is TGTGCCAGCAGTCAAGGGGAGTCCTACGAGCAGTACTTC. As protein: CASSQGESYEQYF.